This T cell receptor (beta chain) emerged from a study of cytomegalovirus exposure and HLA in healthy donors. The wider study: The Caucasian-associated ancestry cluster contained about 80% of the roughly 400 genotyped donors. The study, taken as a whole, reports: It has been reported that TCR beta sequences accurately predicted the HLA-A and HLA-B alleles of most subjects. In vitro work confirmed that a few CMV-associated chains recognize CMV antigens. Prior analysis indicated that the majority of TCR beta V segments exhibited productivity approximately 87% or approximately 30% of the time.

The PCR ran on 60 Vbeta and 13 Jbeta primers. Repertoires were generated with immunoSEQ multiplex PCR, while TCRdb's copy carries only in-frame clones and drops some. The table has some 180,000 clones, 75% to 85% seen once; the top ten hold around 1.2%. Note on this clone: The antigen is unknown.

Per germline, CDR1 SGHDN and CDR2 FVKESK. V was pared by 0 bases and J by 8 bases, with 3 bases of the junction left unmatched. This CDR3 region has 13 residues. The chain employs TRBV14 and TRBJ1-1; TRBD1 aligns across 7 bases. This TCR was sampled from a girl under 10 years old in good health and CMV-seropositive. Sequencing was carried out using PBMCs. The CDR3 sequence: CASSQDLQGEAFF. The DNA for the CDR3 is TGTGCCAGCAGCCAAGATCTACAGGGGGAAGCTTTCTTT.